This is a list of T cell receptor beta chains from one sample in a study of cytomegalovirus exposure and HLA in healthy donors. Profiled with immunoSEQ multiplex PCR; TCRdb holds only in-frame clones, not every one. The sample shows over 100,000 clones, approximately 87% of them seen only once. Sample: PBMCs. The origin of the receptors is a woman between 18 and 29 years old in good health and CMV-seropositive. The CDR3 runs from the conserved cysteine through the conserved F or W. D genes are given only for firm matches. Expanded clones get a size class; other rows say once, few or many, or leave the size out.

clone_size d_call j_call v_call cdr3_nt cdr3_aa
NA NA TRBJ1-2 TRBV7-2 TGTGCCAGCAGCTTAGCAGGGGACTATGGCTACACCTTC CASSLAGDYGYTF
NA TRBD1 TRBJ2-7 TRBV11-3 TGTGCCAGCAGCCCACTAGGTTGGGGACAGAGCTCCTACGAGCAGTACTTC CASSPLGWGQSSYEQYF
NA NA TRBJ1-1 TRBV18 TGTGCCAGCTCACCCCGACTCGAAAATAAAGCTTTCTTT CASSPRLENKAFF
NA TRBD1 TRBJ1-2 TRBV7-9 TGTGCCAGCAGCCCGAACCCAGGGACAGGGGGACGGTATGGCTACACCTTC CASSPNPGTGGRYGYTF
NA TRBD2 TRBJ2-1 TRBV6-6 TGTGCCAGCAGTCCGGGGGGTTCCTACAATGAGCAGTTCTTC CASSPGGSYNEQFF
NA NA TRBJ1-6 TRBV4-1 TGCGCCAGCAGCCAAGACGGTCAGGATGGTTCACCCCTCCACTTT CASSQDGQDGSPLHF
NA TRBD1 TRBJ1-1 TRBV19 TGTGCCAGTAGCCTACAGGGGGCTTGGACTGAAGCTTTCTTT CASSLQGAWTEAFF
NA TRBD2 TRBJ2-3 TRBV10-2 TGCGCCAGCAGCGAAAGGATAGCGGGGGGGCCTGTTGCTAGCACAGATACGCAGTATTTT CASSERIAGGPVASTDTQYF
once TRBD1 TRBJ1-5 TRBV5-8 TGTGCCAGCAGCTTGGTAAAACTGGGACAGTCTAATCAGCCCCAGCATTTT CASSLVKLGQSNQPQHF
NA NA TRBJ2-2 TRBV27 TGTGCCAGCTTCGGACAGAAGAACACCGGGGAGCTGTTTTTT CASFGQKNTGELFF
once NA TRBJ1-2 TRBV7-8 TGTGCCAGCAGCCCAGTCAGGGGCAACTATGGCTACACCTTC CASSPVRGNYGYTF
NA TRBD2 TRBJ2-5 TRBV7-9 TGTGCCAGCAGCCAAGGGGGGACTAGCGGGGAGACCCAGTACTTC CASSQGGTSGETQYF